The 24 T cell receptor beta chains listed next were all sequenced from one sample in a study of blood T cells in healthy people across ages. The use of a sample-barcoded 5' primer and a J-beta primer mix characterized a second PCR of about 7 to 12 cycles. TCRdb called the 5' RACE reads again in MiXCR, with one record for every CDR3 protein. The repertoire holds roughly 2 million distinct CDR3 sequences, less than 50% seen once, with roughly 2% in the top ten. The sequenced sample was blood. These receptors were taken from a woman aged 40 to 49 in good health.

A word on this clonotype: One end of the junction varies from germline; a read error may be responsible. The V call is TRBV18, the J call TRBJ1-2; D gene uncertain. CDR3 length equals 17 residues. Germline CDR1 is KGHSH and CDR2 is LQKENI. The CDR3 here is CVSSPKAPAGTNYGYTF. The DNA of the CDR3 is TGTGTCAGCTCACCAAAGGCACCTGCGGGAACTAACTATGGCTACACCTTC.

This clonotype has only a few counts. The rearrangement uses TRBV4-3 and TRBJ2-7; D is undetermined. CDR3 length: 14 residues. Germline V gives CDR1 LGHNA, CDR2 YSLEER. V was clipped by 4 bases and J by 3 bases, with 13 bases between them. Here the CDR3 DNA reads TGCGCCAGCAGCCGTGACCAACTCAGCTACGAGCAGTACTTC. Translated, it gives CASSRDQLSYEQYF.

This clonotype has only a few counts. V is TRBV28 and J is TRBJ1-2, with D perhaps matching TRBD1 (6 bases). The CDR3 loop spans 14 amino acids. Germline CDR1 and CDR2: MDHEN and SYDVKM. V shed 2 bases and J shed 8 bases, with 15 bases lying between them. The CDR3 is CASSLRGAVWGYTF. CDR3 sequence (DNA): TGTGCCAGCAGTTTACGGGGGGCGGTCTGGGGCTACACCTTC.

The CDR3 loop reads CASSLLFQGLAFF. As DNA, the CDR3 is TGTGCCAGCTCATTACTATTTCAGGGCTTGGCTTTCTTT. The V call is TRBV7-2, the J call TRBJ1-1; TRBD1 is a possible D gene (5 bases). This CDR3 has 13 amino acids. V lost 8 bases and J 11 bases, leaving 21 bases between the germline ends. From germline, CDR1 is SGHTA and CDR2 FQGNSA.

This chain links TRBV28 with TRBJ2-7; TRBD2 aligns across 14 bases. This CDR3 region has 17 residues. J gave up 1 base and V 7 bases, and 9 bases lay outside the gene matches. Germline assignment: CDR1 MDHEN and CDR2 SYDVKM. CDR3 region: CASNLGTSGGRSYEQYF. DNA for the CDR3: TGTGCCAGCAACCTAGGGACTAGCGGGGGCCGATCCTACGAGCAGTACTTC.

Details on this clonotype: The junction differs from germline at one of its ends, possibly a read error. This sequence joins TRBV10-3 and TRBJ2-7; D call uncertain. This CDR3 contains 13 residues. Looked up from germline, CDR1 is ENHRY and CDR2 is SYGVKD. For the CDR3, the DNA is TGTGCCGTCAGTGAGTCGAGCGCGGCTGAGCAGTACTTC. It yields the protein CAVSESSAAEQYF.

The rearrangement links TRBV6-2 or TRBV6-3 to TRBJ2-5; D gene uncertain. Judging by the DNA end, TRBJ2-7 fits better; the J call may be wrong. The germline V gene has CDR1 MNHEY and CDR2 SVGEGT. The CDR3 extends over 12 amino acids. CDR3 sequence: CASSRLRTEQYF. As DNA, the CDR3 is TGTGCCAGCAGCCGCCTGAGGACCGAGCAGTACTTC.

This clonotype was found a few times. V usage is TRBV7-2 and J usage is TRBJ1-1; D is unclear. Germline CDR1 is SGHTA and CDR2 is FQGNSA. Trimming pared 0 bases from V and 1 base from J, leaving 3 bases between. The CDR3 is made up of 13 amino acids. Written as DNA, the CDR3 is TGTGCCAGCAGCTTAGCCCCGAACACTGAAGCTTTCTTT. It translates to CASSLAPNTEAFF.

The chain employs TRBV6-2 or TRBV6-3 and TRBJ1-5, with D hard to call. The CDR3 totals 16 residues. Between the trimmed V and J ends, which lost 4 bases and 0 bases, there was a span of 13 bases. The germline CDR1 and CDR2 sequences are MNHEY and SVGEGT. This CDR3 is CASSSQPMNSNQPQHF. The CDR3 bases are TGTGCCAGCAGTTCACAGCCGATGAATAGCAATCAGCCCCAGCATTTT.

The V and J genes are TRBV10-3 and TRBJ2-3, with a tentative D call TRBD2 (6 bases). In germline, CDR1 is ENHRY, CDR2 SYGVKD. The CDR3 contains 14 residues. Trimming removed 6 bases from V and 3 bases from J, with 13 bases in between. CDR3 DNA sequence: TGTGCCATCAGGCCTGCCGGGGGTACAGATACGCAGTATTTT. Its translation: CAIRPAGGTDTQYF.

Concerning this clonotype itself: A read error may account for a junction end that differs from germline. This chain connects TRBV5-1 to TRBJ2-5; D uncertain. The CDR3 runs 11 residues. Per germline, CDR1 SGHRS and CDR2 YFSETQ. The CDR3 DNA reads as TGCGCCAGCAGCTTGGCGGAGACCCGGTACTTC. It translates to CASSLAETRYF.

In its sample, this clonotype was seen a few times. This rearrangement joins TRBV6-6 to TRBJ2-7; 7 nucleotides match TRBD1. Germline V gene sequence: CDR1 MNHNY, CDR2 SVGAGI (reference sequence). The CDR3 runs to 13 residues. V lost 4 bases to trimming and J lost 11 bases; unmatched junction nucleotides: 11. CDR3 amino acids: CASSSTGTHGEYF. CDR3 sequence (DNA): TGTGCCAGCAGTTCGACAGGGACCCATGGGGAGTACTTC.

This clonotype was picked up one time. The genes are TRBV5-6 and TRBJ2-1; 10 bases agree with TRBD1. The better agreement between TRBJ2-7 and the DNA end casts doubt on the J call. Germline lookup yields CDR1 SGHDT and CDR2 YYEEEE. CDR3 size: 16 residues. The CDR3 region has the DNA TGTGCCAGCAGCTGGGGACAGGGGAGCTCCTACAATGAGCAGTACTTC. This sequence encodes CASSWGQGSSYNEQYF.

This chain uses TRBV7-8 with TRBJ1-1; D unresolved. From germline, CDR1 is SGHVS and CDR2 FQNEAQ. This CDR3 has 13 amino acids. The V and J ends lost 5 bases and 3 bases respectively, with 10 bases between them. Here the CDR3 DNA reads TGTGCCAGCAGCAGGCCTGGAGACACTGAAGCTTTCTTT. As protein: CASSRPGDTEAFF.

This clonotype came up a few times. The chain couples TRBV21-1 to TRBJ2-3; TRBD1 is the table's D call, not checked against the DNA. TRBV21-1 is a pseudogene segment. This CDR3 region has 16 residues. CDR3 sequence: CASSKGDRGSTDTQYF. In DNA, the CDR3 is TGTGCCAGCAGCAAAGGGGACAGGGGATCCACAGATACGCAGTATTTT.

The chain recombines TRBV10-3 with TRBJ2-5, with D possibly matching TRBD2 (6 bases). The V and J ends lost 8 bases and 0 bases respectively, with 16 bases between them. The CDR3 runs to 15 residues. The germline V gene has CDR1 ENHRY and CDR2 SYGVKD. The DNA of the CDR3 is TGTGCCATCGCTCCGGGAGTAAAAAACCAAGAGACCCAGTACTTC. This codes for CAIAPGVKNQETQYF.

The J gene is TRBJ2-3, the V gene TRBV5-6, with TRBD1 matching over 8 bases. Germline V gene data show CDR1 as SGHDT and CDR2 as YYEEEE. The CDR3 has 16 amino acids. With 3 bases clipped from V and 2 bases from J, the junction kept 8 bases outside the gene matches. The CDR3 protein is CASSSPGQVVTDTQYF. The CDR3 coding sequence is TGTGCCAGCAGCTCTCCGGGACAGGTGGTCACAGATACGCAGTATTTT.

V and J are TRBV20-1 and TRBJ2-1, with D possibly matching TRBD2 (6 bases). The CDR3 runs 16 residues. Germline V CDR1 and CDR2: DFQATT, SNEGSKA (reference sequence). V was clipped by 3 bases and J by 0 bases, with 15 bases between them. This CDR3 reads CSASVGAGSSYNEQFF. The CDR3 nucleotides are TGCAGTGCTAGCGTCGGGGCGGGGAGCTCCTACAATGAGCAGTTCTTC.

The J gene is TRBJ2-1, the V gene TRBV6-2 or TRBV6-3; no clear D. Trimming left V 4 bases short and J 7 bases short, with 8 bases between. CDR3 length equals 12 residues. Germline CDR1 is MNHEY and CDR2 is SVGEGT. CDR3 sequence reads: CASSSDENEQFF. The CDR3 region has the DNA TGTGCCAGCAGTTCGGACGAGAATGAGCAGTTCTTC.

V and J are TRBV7-8 and TRBJ2-1, with 9 bases identical to TRBD1. This CDR3 has 16 amino acids. Germline trimming cut 4 bases from V and 3 bases from J; bases unmatched to any gene: 7. Germline V gene sequence: CDR1 SGHVS, CDR2 FQNEAQ. This CDR3 is CASSSYRGQGYNEQFF. CDR3 coding DNA: TGTGCCAGCAGCTCCTACAGGGGACAGGGCTACAATGAGCAGTTCTTC.

This clonotype was seen a handful of times. V and J are TRBV10-3 and TRBJ2-3; 8 bases agree with TRBD2. The junction had 13 bases not matched to a gene; V was cut back by 8 bases and J by 6 bases. Germline V CDR1 and CDR2: ENHRY, SYGVKD. The CDR3 extends over 15 amino acids. CDR3 in DNA: TGTGCCATCCAACCGGCGGGGGGCCGCATCGATACGCAGTATTTT. Translation: CAIQPAGGRIDTQYF.

This clonotype was seen a handful of times. This sequence joins TRBV28 and TRBJ2-7; TRBD1 aligns across 9 bases. V gave up 3 bases and J gave up 2 bases; unmatched junction bases: 17. This CDR3 has 19 amino acids. CDR1 and CDR2 (germline): MDHEN, SYDVKM. The CDR3 loop is CASSLLAPHRGTGTYEQYF. DNA for the CDR3: TGTGCCAGCAGTTTGCTCGCTCCTCACCGCGGGACAGGGACCTACGAGCAGTACTTC.

This chain connects TRBV20-1 to TRBJ2-7; D gene unclear. There are 15 residues in the CDR3. V was clipped by 4 bases and J by 4 bases, with 20 bases between them. The germline gives CDR1 DFQATT, CDR2 SNEGSKA (reference sequence). Here the CDR3 reads CSANLGSAREYEQYF. The CDR3 nucleotides are TGCAGTGCTAATCTGGGATCTGCCCGAGAGTACGAGCAGTACTTC.

V and J are TRBV12-3 or TRBV12-4 and TRBJ2-3; TRBD2 agrees at 7 bases. This CDR3 is 15 amino acids long. Trimming removed 6 bases from V and 0 bases from J; junction bases left unmatched: 6. The CDR3 spells CASRPGLTSTDTQYF. In nucleotides, the CDR3 is TGTGCCAGCAGACCGGGACTAACTAGCACAGATACGCAGTATTTT.